Detailed here is one T cell receptor beta chain. Assay: immunoSEQ multiplex PCR; the TCRdb copy retains only in-frame clones and omits some. The table has hundreds of thousands of clones, about 90% seen once. This entry is derived from a study of blood T cell repertoires in COVID-19. The CDR3 consists of 15 residues. V gave up 0 bases and J gave up 6 bases, with 13 bases separating them. Germline V CDR1 and CDR2: SGHRS, YFSETQ. The clonotype originates from a woman in her sixties or seventies with COVID-19, enrolled during active disease. Material: peripheral blood. The chain carries TRBV5-1 and TRBJ1-5, with a weak D call TRBD1 (5 bases). The CDR3 spells CASSLGPGGTQPQHF. In DNA, the CDR3 is TGCGCCAGCAGCTTGGGGCCGGGGGGGACTCAGCCCCAGCATTTT.